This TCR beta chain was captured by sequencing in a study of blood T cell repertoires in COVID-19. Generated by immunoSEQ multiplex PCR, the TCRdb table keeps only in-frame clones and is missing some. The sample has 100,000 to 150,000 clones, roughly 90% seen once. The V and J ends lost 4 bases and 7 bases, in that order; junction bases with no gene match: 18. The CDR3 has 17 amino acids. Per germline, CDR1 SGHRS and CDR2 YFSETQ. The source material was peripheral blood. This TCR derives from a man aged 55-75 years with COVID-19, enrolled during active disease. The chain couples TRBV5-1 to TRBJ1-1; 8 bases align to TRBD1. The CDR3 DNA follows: TGCGCCAGCAGCACCGGACAGGGAGTACTCCCGTCCAATGAAGCTTTCTTT. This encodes CASSTGQGVLPSNEAFF. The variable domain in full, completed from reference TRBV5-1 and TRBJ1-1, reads KAGVTQTPRYLIKTRGQQVTLSCSPISGHRSVSWYQQTPGQGLQFLFEYFSETQRNKGNFPGRFSGRQFSNSRSEMNVSTLELGDSALYLCASSTGQGVLPSNEAFFGQGTRLTVV.